This entry concerns a single T cell receptor beta chain. Its antigen is still unknown. This entry belongs to a study of T cell repertoires in ileal Crohn's disease. Study-wide background: Patients had a median approximately 7.2-year disease duration, and over 30% were active smokers. Operated complications were stricturing disease (roughly 60%) and penetrating disease (about 39%).

The trim removed 6 bases at V and 12 bases at J, leaving 19 bases unmatched. CDR1 MNHNS and CDR2 SASEGT come from the germline V gene. The CDR3 length is 16 residues. Each sample's TCRB immunosequencing used about 470 nanograms of biopsy DNA. The method was immunoSEQ multiplex PCR; TCRdb's version includes in-frame clones alone and lacks a portion of them. The repertoire holds 14,000 or so clones, with around nine tenths as singletons. Findings and limits, study-wide: Clonal expansions were more frequent in active smokers than non-smokers at surgery.

The source is an adult with Crohn's disease. Sequencing input: ileal tissue. The J gene is TRBJ2-1, the V gene TRBV6-1; 8 bases are shared with TRBD1. Here the CDR3 reads CASREHHGTGSQGQFF. The CDR3 nucleotides read TGTGCCAGCAGGGAACACCACGGGACAGGAAGCCAGGGGCAGTTCTTC.